A single T cell receptor beta chain is shown here with its context. Its cognate antigen is unknown. This sample was taken from a study of T cell repertoires in cytomegalovirus infection. Study-level background: In public TCR beta signatures, there were indications of both CMV infection and matching HLA type. Overall study findings and caveats: Ex vivo responses were dominated by HLA-C-restricted CMV-specific TCR beta clonotypes. Summed frequency of shared TCR beta families picked out CMV carriers who also had the relevant HLA.

V was cut by 0 bases and J by 2 bases, with 6 bases left in between. Germline V lookup: CDR1 SGHDT, CDR2 YYEEEE. The CDR3 sequence is 14 residues long. From the reads, TCRdb called clonotypes with MiXCR, one entry per CDR3 protein. Here the sample spans a few hundred thousand distinct CDR3 sequences, about 26% being singletons. The source of this sequence is a human donor in good health (CMV status not recorded). Some clones in this sample may be carry-over from other donors' samples. The chain recombines TRBV5-6 with TRBJ1-5; no clear D. The material sequenced was PBMCs. The CDR3 bases are TGTGCCAGCAGCTTGGTCACAGGCAATCAGCCCCAGCATTTT. This codes for CASSLVTGNQPQHF.